A selection of T cell receptor beta chains follows, all from one sample in a study of response to subunit inactivated influenza vaccine. TCRdb used MiXCR to reprocess the RT-PCR reads, holding one entry per CDR3 protein. The table records 590,000 or so distinct CDR3 sequences, approximately 15% of them present only once. The sample here was PBMCs from blood, taken approximately 15 days before vaccination. Source of these receptors: a man aged 50 to 59 who received an inactivated influenza vaccine. Each CDR3 is given with its conserved first and last residue. Each record gives: V gene, J gene, D gene, clone size, CDR3 protein, CDR3 DNA. A D gene is named only where the DNA matches it firmly. Size is stated for part of the rows, as once, few or many counts, or as a class when the clone is expanded.

TRBV7-2,TRBJ2-2,NA,few,CASSLAVIDTGELFF,TGTGCCAGCAGCTTAGCGGTCATTGACACCGGGGAGCTGTTTTTT
TRBV7-9,TRBJ2-2,NA,many,CASSWRASGSGELFF,TGTGCCAGCAGCTGGAGGGCTAGTGGTTCCGGGGAGCTGTTTTTT
TRBV20-1,TRBJ2-1,NA,NA,CSARDIGAGYGTTYNEQFF,TGCAGTGCTAGAGATATCGGGGCAGGGTATGGCACTACGTACAATGAGCAGTTCTTC
TRBV5-1,TRBJ2-3,TRBD1,NA,CASSNGTATDTQYF,TGCGCCAGCAGCAATGGGACAGCCACAGATACGCAGTATTTT
TRBV25-1,TRBJ2-1,NA,few,CASSDSGVYNEQFF,TGTGCCAGCAGTGATAGCGGAGTTTACAATGAGCAGTTCTTC
TRBV4-3,TRBJ2-3,TRBD2,few,CASSQIGTSGYTDTQYF,TGCGCCAGCAGCCAAATAGGGACTAGCGGGTACACAGATACGCAGTATTTT
TRBV6-5,TRBJ1-6,NA,NA,CASRLIFGPLHF,TGTGCCAGCAGACTTATCTTTGGACCCCTCCACTTT
TRBV5-1,TRBJ2-7,NA,NA,CASSPQGPSSYEQYF,TGCGCCAGCAGCCCCCAGGGGCCCTCCTCCTACGAGCAGTACTTC
TRBV3-1,TRBJ2-7,TRBD1,NA,CASSFHRGPYEQYF,TGTGCCAGCAGCTTTCACAGGGGGCCCTACGAGCAGTACTTC
TRBV7-2,TRBJ2-3,TRBD2,NA,CASKLAGGVSPDTQYF,TGTGCCAGCAAGCTAGCGGGGGGGGTTTCTCCAGATACGCAGTATTTT
TRBV11-2,TRBJ1-1,NA,few,CASSISLPETTEAFF,TGTGCCAGCAGCATCTCCCTCCCAGAAACCACTGAAGCTTTCTTT
TRBV10-1,TRBJ2-1,NA,NA,CASSEWRTSYNEQFF,TGCGCCAGCAGTGAGTGGCGGACTTCCTACAATGAGCAGTTCTTC
TRBV9,TRBJ1-6,NA,NA,CASSVDSGYNSPLHF,TGTGCCAGCAGCGTAGATTCTGGCTATAATTCACCCCTCCACTTT
TRBV4-2,TRBJ2-5,NA,few,CASSQVAGSIGETQYF,TGTGCCAGCAGCCAAGTAGCAGGGTCGATTGGAGAGACCCAGTACTTC
TRBV6-2/TRBV6-3,TRBJ2-7,NA,NA,CASTNSYEQYF,TGTGCCAGCACTAACAGCTACGAGCAGTACTTC
TRBV10-3,TRBJ2-1,NA,few,CAISEFSGYEQFF,TGTGCCATCAGTGAGTTTAGTGGTTACGAGCAGTTCTTC
TRBV2,TRBJ1-2,NA,many,CASSPGHLRFYGYTF,TGTGCCAGCAGCCCCGGACACCTGAGGTTCTATGGCTACACCTTC
TRBV5-1,TRBJ2-7,NA,NA,CASNDQSSVGEQYF,TGCGCCAGCAACGACCAATCTAGCGTCGGGGAGCAGTACTTC
TRBV5-1,TRBJ1-2,TRBD1,few,CASSFRQGSGYTF,TGCGCCAGCAGCTTTAGACAGGGGTCTGGCTACACCTTC
TRBV27,TRBJ1-5,NA,many,CASSQNRILRVDQPQHF,TGTGCCAGCAGCCAAAACCGCATCTTGCGGGTAGACCAGCCCCAGCATTTT
TRBV29-1,TRBJ2-3,NA,NA,CSVGTGVRTDTQYF,TGCAGCGTAGGGACTGGTGTGCGCACAGATACGCAGTATTTT
TRBV3-1,TRBJ2-2,TRBD1,NA,CASSQATGAGELFF,TGTGCCAGCAGCCAAGCCACAGGGGCCGGGGAGCTGTTTTTT
TRBV28,TRBJ2-5,TRBD2,NA,CASSPWPVLAGGDFQETQYF,TGTGCCAGCAGTCCGTGGCCGGTACTAGCGGGGGGAGATTTCCAAGAGACCCAGTACTTC
TRBV20-1,TRBJ2-5,NA,NA,CSARDDGRGETQYF,TGCAGTGCTAGAGATGATGGCAGGGGCGAGACCCAGTACTTC
TRBV19,TRBJ2-1,TRBD2,many,CASRSSGGAIEQFF,TGTGCCAGTAGGTCTAGCGGGGGGGCCATTGAGCAGTTCTTC
TRBV4-3,TRBJ2-1,TRBD1,many,CASSQDLGQGGNEQFF,TGCGCCAGCAGCCAAGATTTGGGACAGGGAGGCAATGAGCAGTTCTTC
TRBV2,TRBJ2-7,NA,few,CASSEDQGTYEQYF,TGTGCCAGCAGTGAAGATCAGGGGACTTACGAGCAGTACTTC
TRBV7-2,TRBJ2-1,NA,few,CASSWDPSSYNEQFF,TGTGCCAGCAGTTGGGATCCCAGCTCCTACAATGAGCAGTTCTTC
TRBV29-1,TRBJ2-1,NA,NA,CSPARDTKQFF,TGCAGCCCGGCCCGGGACACCAAGCAGTTCTTC
TRBV19,TRBJ2-7,TRBD1,NA,CASSIPGGALYEQYF,TGTGCCAGTAGTATACCAGGGGGCGCGTTATACGAGCAGTACTTC
TRBV5-1,TRBJ2-1,TRBD2,NA,CASSSGTSGDNEQFF,TGCGCCAGCAGCTCCGGGACTAGCGGAGACAATGAGCAGTTCTTC
TRBV6-1,TRBJ2-7,NA,NA,CATKGRQGGYEQYF,TGTGCCACGAAAGGAAGGCAGGGTGGCTACGAGCAGTACTTC
TRBV12-3/TRBV12-4,TRBJ2-7,TRBD2,many,CASSLVAGGYEQYF,TGTGCCAGCAGTTTGGTAGCGGGAGGGTACGAGCAGTACTTC
TRBV7-9,TRBJ2-7,NA,few,CASSLASSITYEQYF,TGTGCCAGCAGCTTAGCGTCTTCCATTACCTACGAGCAGTACTTC
TRBV20-1,TRBJ1-4,NA,few,CSAPGQGPTRATNEKLFF,TGCAGTGCACCGGGTCAAGGGCCCACTCGTGCAACTAATGAAAAACTGTTTTTT
TRBV7-3,TRBJ2-3,TRBD2,many,CASSLGLAGGTDTQYF,TGTGCCAGCAGCTTGGGACTAGCGGGAGGAACAGATACGCAGTATTTT
TRBV2,TRBJ2-1,NA,few,CASEGVEQFF,TGTGCCAGTGAAGGGGTTGAGCAGTTCTTC
TRBV12-3/TRBV12-4,TRBJ2-1,NA,NA,CASSPTQPTPGEQFF,TGTGCCAGCAGCCCTACTCAACCCACTCCTGGTGAGCAGTTCTTC
TRBV11-2,TRBJ2-6,NA,once,CASSSGRFSGANVLTF,TGTGCCAGCAGCTCCGGACGGTTCTCTGGGGCCAACGTCCTGACTTTC